This record covers a single T cell receptor beta chain. This clone was observed once. What antigen it recognizes has not been identified. The input lacks base qualities; no much larger clone sits a single base away. The data stem from a study of graft-versus-host responses after intestinal transplantation (TCRdb year 2021). With respect to the entire study: Multivisceral, liver-intestinal, or isolated intestinal transplants were received by the recipients. All recipients received anti-thymocyte globulin induction followed by maintenance tacrolimus and steroids for 3 to 4 years. After intestinal transplantation, graft-versus-host and host-versus-graft alloreactive T cell clones in the graft, circulation and bone marrow were tracked using bulk TCR-beta CDR3 sequencing. Alloreactive clones were identified by sequencing pre-transplant mixed lymphocyte reaction products and comparing these products with unstimulated pre-transplant donor and recipient T cells. The cohort enrolled 24 intestinal transplant recipients, one of whom was a retransplant, and a few patients without pretransplant specimens were excluded. Donor T cell macrochimerism was defined as a peak of at least 4% donor T cells among recipient peripheral blood mononuclear cells. Instead of going to the commercial service, samples from a few later patients were sequenced in-house on an Illumina MiSeq and processed with MiXCR. Here is what the overall study found, with its caveats: The conclusions were limited by the relatively low number and heterogeneity of the intestinal transplant patients. GvH clones were detected in recipient bone marrow, and some of these GvH clones were observed earlier in ileal mucosa or blood, consistent with an intestinal mucosal origin. High GvH to HvG T cell clonal ratios were observed in the allografts of patients with donor T cell macrochimerism. Early after transplant, declines in HvG clones were associated with peak levels of circulating GvH clones.

The label giving this sample's time point can be read as: cells obtained before transplantation from donor or recipient. CD3+CD4+ and CD3+CD8+ populations were FACS-sorted from unstimulated pre-transplant donor and recipient cells taken from spleen or lymph nodes. Clipping removes 6 bases from V and 1 base from J, with 6 as the unmatched junction base count. From the cysteine through the phenylalanine, the CDR3 covers 16 amino acids. Of the read, only the CDR3 DNA is kept; its 48 bases are in frame from base 1. Reading the germline V gene gives CDR1 MDHEN and CDR2 SYDVKM. Receptor amplification or capture employed the immunoSEQ multiplex PCR assay. For most patients, genomic DNA was isolated with the Qiagen DNeasy Blood and Tissue Kit and shipped frozen to Adaptive Biotechnologies for TCR sequencing. High-throughput TCR-beta CDR3 sequencing of genomic DNA from most patients was performed by Adaptive Biotechnologies. In the paper's pipeline: Adaptive's ImmunoSEQ software supplied the TCR sequencing data for 18 patients, while MiXCR and VDJtools were used to process a few other patients. To correct CD4 versus CD8 sorting errors, any sequence found in both subsets at a frequency ratio below 5:1 was removed. CDR3 nucleotide sequences shared by donor and recipient were removed because the origin of these sequences could not be assigned. At least 2-fold expansion over unstimulated cells and a minimum CFSE-low frequency of 0.002% (template counts) or 0.001% (read counts) were required for clones to be classified as alloreactive. A clone was considered mappable if detected in the sequenced pre-transplant spleen, lymph node, or MLR CFSE-low populations of the donor or recipient. Cumulative frequency of alloreactive clones was calculated as a percentage of all sequences weighted by copy number. The clones in this table, taken by TCRdb from immuneACCESS, are in-frame only. Not every clone is retained; where verified, under half of the shortfall comes from an unresolved V gene, and the cause of the rest is unknown. V and J calls and clone size are copied from that table; D and trimming were computed from the DNA. The sample has roughly 120,000 clones on record, over 85% of them singletons. Roughly 0.24% of the sample belongs to the ten largest clones.

Sequenced material: unstimulated CD4+ T cells sorted from spleen or lymph node cells, taken before transplant. The chain couples TRBV28 to TRBJ2-5; 12 bases in the junction line up with TRBD1. The receptor comes from a human donor who was the organ donor for an intestinal transplant. The nucleotides read TGTGCCAGCAGCCCCGGGGGACAGGGGGCCCAAGAGACCCAGTACTTC. Protein translation: CASSPGGQGAQETQYF.